A selection of T cell receptor beta chains follows, all from one sample in a study of post-analysis software for immune sequencing data. One entry per CDR3 protein results from TCRdb running MiXCR on the PCR reads. The profile shows hundreds of thousands of distinct CDR3 sequences, 59% of them singletons. The sample was blood. These receptors originate from a girl under 10 years old with multiple sclerosis. Both conserved end residues are part of each CDR3. A D gene is named only where the DNA matches it firmly. Size is omitted from some rows. Given values are once, few, many or a class for expanded clones.

D gene: .
V gene: TRBV10-3
clone size: .
J gene: TRBJ1-2
CDR3 DNA: TGTGCCATCAGTGAGAGGGCAGTAATCTATGGCTACACCTTC
CDR3 protein: CAISERAVIYGYTF

D gene: .
V gene: TRBV12-3/TRBV12-4
clone size: .
J gene: TRBJ1-5
CDR3 DNA: TGTGCCAGCAGTCTAAGCGCCGGGGGAGGTCAGCCCCAGCATTTT
CDR3 protein: CASSLSAGGGQPQHF

D gene: .
V gene: TRBV20-1
clone size: .
J gene: TRBJ2-3
CDR3 DNA: TGCAGTGCTAGAGATGCGAGCGTCAGCACAGATACGCAGTATTTT
CDR3 protein: CSARDASVSTDTQYF

D gene: .
V gene: TRBV4-3
clone size: .
J gene: TRBJ2-1
CDR3 DNA: TGCGCCAGCAGCCAAGTTATTCTCAATGAGCAGTTCTTC
CDR3 protein: CASSQVILNEQFF

D gene: .
V gene: TRBV29-1
clone size: .
J gene: TRBJ2-3
CDR3 DNA: TGCAGCGGATACTACCCGAGTGGGAAGGAGACAGATACGCAGTATTTT
CDR3 protein: CSGYYPSGKETDTQYF

D gene: TRBD1
V gene: TRBV7-2
clone size: .
J gene: TRBJ1-2
CDR3 DNA: TGTGCCAGCAGCTTCCCCGGACAGGGACCCTATGGCTACACCTTC
CDR3 protein: CASSFPGQGPYGYTF

D gene: .
V gene: TRBV6-4
clone size: .
J gene: TRBJ2-1
CDR3 DNA: TGTGCCAGCAGTGACTCCGCGATGAATGAGCAGTTCTTC
CDR3 protein: CASSDSAMNEQFF

D gene: .
V gene: TRBV7-2
clone size: .
J gene: TRBJ2-3
CDR3 DNA: TGTGCCAGCAGCTCCCCCAGGGGCGCAGATACGCAGTATTTT
CDR3 protein: CASSSPRGADTQYF

D gene: TRBD1
V gene: TRBV9
clone size: .
J gene: TRBJ2-1
CDR3 DNA: TGTGCCAGCAGCGGGACGGGACAGATGATAGAGCAGTTCTTC
CDR3 protein: CASSGTGQMIEQFF

D gene: .
V gene: TRBV6-5
clone size: .
J gene: TRBJ2-1
CDR3 DNA: TGTGCCAGCAGTTACTCCCGCGCGGAGTACAATGAGCAGTTCTTC
CDR3 protein: CASSYSRAEYNEQFF

D gene: TRBD2
V gene: TRBV18
clone size: .
J gene: TRBJ2-1
CDR3 DNA: TGTGCCAGCTCACCTCGGACTAGCGGATTCTCCTACAATGAGCAGTTCTTC
CDR3 protein: CASSPRTSGFSYNEQFF

D gene: TRBD2
V gene: TRBV18
clone size: once
J gene: TRBJ2-7
CDR3 DNA: TGTGCCAGCTCGCCTTTGACTAGCGGGACCGAGCAGTACTTC
CDR3 protein: CASSPLTSGTEQYF

D gene: TRBD1
V gene: TRBV6-4
clone size: .
J gene: TRBJ1-2
CDR3 DNA: TGTGCCAGCAGGGCCGGGACAGGGACCTATGGCTACACCTTC
CDR3 protein: CASRAGTGTYGYTF

D gene: TRBD1
V gene: TRBV20-1
clone size: few
J gene: TRBJ1-1
CDR3 DNA: TGCAGTGCGTCGGACAGGGCAGACACTGAAGCTTTCTTT
CDR3 protein: CSASDRADTEAFF

D gene: .
V gene: TRBV6-5
clone size: .
J gene: TRBJ2-7
CDR3 DNA: TGTGCCAGCAGTGCAGACAGTCCCTACGAGCAGTACTTC
CDR3 protein: CASSADSPYEQYF

D gene: .
V gene: TRBV20-1
clone size: .
J gene: TRBJ2-1
CDR3 DNA: TGCAGTGCTAGAGCGGACCCTACCGAGGAGCAGTTCTTC
CDR3 protein: CSARADPTEEQFF

D gene: .
V gene: TRBV7-2
clone size: .
J gene: TRBJ2-1
CDR3 DNA: TGTGCCAGCAGCTTCTTCAGAGTTACTGAGCAGTTCTTC
CDR3 protein: CASSFFRVTEQFF

D gene: TRBD2
V gene: TRBV30
clone size: .
J gene: TRBJ2-1
CDR3 DNA: TGTGCCTCTCAAAACGGACTAGCGGGACCCTACAATGAGCAGTTCTTC
CDR3 protein: CASQNGLAGPYNEQFF

D gene: .
V gene: TRBV5-1
clone size: .
J gene: TRBJ2-2
CDR3 DNA: TGCGCCAGCAGCCCCATGTCCAACCCCGACGGGGAGCTGTTTTTT
CDR3 protein: CASSPMSNPDGELFF

D gene: .
V gene: TRBV30
clone size: .
J gene: TRBJ2-7
CDR3 DNA: TGTGCCTGGATAGCAGGCTACGAGCAGTACTTC
CDR3 protein: CAWIAGYEQYF

D gene: .
V gene: TRBV7-8
clone size: .
J gene: TRBJ1-1
CDR3 DNA: TGTGCCAGCAGCCTCAAGTGGGGGGAAAGGACTGAAGCTTTCTTT
CDR3 protein: CASSLKWGERTEAFF

D gene: TRBD2
V gene: TRBV20-1
clone size: few
J gene: TRBJ2-1
CDR3 DNA: TGCAGTGCTGCACTAGCGGGAGGTAGTGAGCAGTTCTTC
CDR3 protein: CSAALAGGSEQFF

D gene: .
V gene: TRBV20-1
clone size: .
J gene: TRBJ2-7
CDR3 DNA: TGCAGTGCTAAGGGCGGTTCCTACGAGCAGTACTTC
CDR3 protein: CSAKGGSYEQYF

D gene: .
V gene: TRBV7-4
clone size: .
J gene: TRBJ2-7
CDR3 DNA: TGTGCCAGCAGCCCACACCATTTCTACGAGCAGTACTTC
CDR3 protein: CASSPHHFYEQYF

D gene: TRBD2
V gene: TRBV10-2
clone size: few
J gene: TRBJ2-1
CDR3 DNA: TGCGCCAGCAGTGTGGGAGAGAAAGCGGGGTACAATGAGCAGTTCTTC
CDR3 protein: CASSVGEKAGYNEQFF

D gene: .
V gene: TRBV5-1
clone size: .
J gene: TRBJ1-5
CDR3 DNA: TGCGCCAGCAGCCAGGGAGGTGAGGGGTCGGATCAGCCCCAGCATTTT
CDR3 protein: CASSQGGEGSDQPQHF

D gene: TRBD2
V gene: TRBV2
clone size: .
J gene: TRBJ2-7
CDR3 DNA: TGTGCCAGCAGGGGTCGACTAGCAGTCGCGGCCCCCGGCGAGCAGTACTTC
CDR3 protein: CASRGRLAVAAPGEQYF

D gene: TRBD2
V gene: TRBV5-1
clone size: .
J gene: TRBJ2-3
CDR3 DNA: TGCGCCAGCAGCTTGCGGGCTAGCGGGGCCGCAGATACGCAGTATTTT
CDR3 protein: CASSLRASGAADTQYF

D gene: TRBD1
V gene: TRBV20-1
clone size: once
J gene: TRBJ2-1
CDR3 DNA: TGCAGTGCCCGACAGGGGACGTCCTACAATGAGCAGTTCTTC
CDR3 protein: CSARQGTSYNEQFF

D gene: TRBD1
V gene: TRBV5-1
clone size: .
J gene: TRBJ2-7
CDR3 DNA: TGCGCCAGCAGCACGACAGGGTTCTACGAGCAGTACTTC
CDR3 protein: CASSTTGFYEQYF

D gene: TRBD1
V gene: TRBV29-1
clone size: .
J gene: TRBJ2-5
CDR3 DNA: TGCAGCGTGCCTCGGACAGGAGCTCTGCAGACCCAGTACTTC
CDR3 protein: CSVPRTGALQTQYF

D gene: .
V gene: TRBV7-9
clone size: .
J gene: TRBJ2-7
CDR3 DNA: TGTGCCAGCAGCTGGTTGGGTGGCTACGAGCAGTACTTC
CDR3 protein: CASSWLGGYEQYF

D gene: .
V gene: TRBV5-1
clone size: few
J gene: TRBJ1-1
CDR3 DNA: TGCGCCAGCAGCCCAGACAACCTGCCTGAAGCTTTCTTT
CDR3 protein: CASSPDNLPEAFF

D gene: TRBD2
V gene: TRBV9
clone size: .
J gene: TRBJ2-7
CDR3 DNA: TGTGCCGCTACTAGCGGGAGGGCCGCCACCTACGAGCAGTACTTC
CDR3 protein: CAATSGRAATYEQYF

D gene: .
V gene: TRBV20-1
clone size: .
J gene: TRBJ2-3
CDR3 DNA: TGCAGTGCTACCATTACCGGGGGTCCCACAGATACGCAGTATTTT
CDR3 protein: CSATITGGPTDTQYF

D gene: TRBD2
V gene: TRBV27
clone size: .
J gene: TRBJ2-1
CDR3 DNA: TGTGCCGGCAGTCCCAGCGGGGGGCATGGGCAGTTCTTC
CDR3 protein: CAGSPSGGHGQFF

D gene: .
V gene: TRBV27
clone size: once
J gene: TRBJ1-1
CDR3 DNA: TGTGCCAGCAGTTACTCGGACACCATGAACACTGAAGCTTTCTTT
CDR3 protein: CASSYSDTMNTEAFF

D gene: TRBD2
V gene: TRBV6-5
clone size: .
J gene: TRBJ2-3
CDR3 DNA: TGTGCCAGCAGCATAACTAGCGGGGGTGGTGATACGCAGTATTTT
CDR3 protein: CASSITSGGGDTQYF

D gene: TRBD1
V gene: TRBV20-1
clone size: .
J gene: TRBJ1-1
CDR3 DNA: TGCAGTGCTAGAACAGGGGTTGATGGGACTGAAGCTTTCTTT
CDR3 protein: CSARTGVDGTEAFF

D gene: .
V gene: TRBV20-1
clone size: .
J gene: TRBJ2-3
CDR3 DNA: TGCAGTGCTGGGAAGACGCAGTATTTT
CDR3 protein: CSAGKTQYF

D gene: TRBD1
V gene: TRBV7-2
clone size: .
J gene: TRBJ1-6
CDR3 DNA: TGTGCCAGCAGTCCTTCCGGGACAGCCGTCAATTCACCCCTCCACTTT
CDR3 protein: CASSPSGTAVNSPLHF

D gene: .
V gene: TRBV15
clone size: .
J gene: TRBJ2-7
CDR3 DNA: TGTGCCACCAGAAGTCAGGGGAGCTCCTACGAGCAGTACTTC
CDR3 protein: CATRSQGSSYEQYF

D gene: .
V gene: TRBV27
clone size: .
J gene: TRBJ1-1
CDR3 DNA: TGTGCCAGCAGCATCCAGGGTACGGCTTTCTTT
CDR3 protein: CASSIQGTAFF

D gene: .
V gene: TRBV6-5
clone size: few
J gene: TRBJ2-7
CDR3 DNA: TGTGCAACCCAGGGGCGTTACGAGCAGTACTTC
CDR3 protein: CATQGRYEQYF

D gene: .
V gene: TRBV7-2
clone size: .
J gene: TRBJ1-1
CDR3 DNA: TGTGCCAGCAGCTTACGGTACGGGTCGGACACTGAAGCTTTCTTT
CDR3 protein: CASSLRYGSDTEAFF

D gene: .
V gene: TRBV11-2
clone size: .
J gene: TRBJ2-3
CDR3 DNA: TGTGCCAGCAGCTCGATTAGGTCACCTAGCACAGATACGCAGTATTTT
CDR3 protein: CASSSIRSPSTDTQYF

D gene: TRBD2
V gene: TRBV6-2/TRBV6-3
clone size: .
J gene: TRBJ2-1
CDR3 DNA: TGTGCCAGCAACCGACTAGCGGGGCACAATGAGCAGTTCTTC
CDR3 protein: CASNRLAGHNEQFF

D gene: .
V gene: TRBV25-1
clone size: few
J gene: TRBJ1-2
CDR3 DNA: TGTGCCAGCAGTAAGAGGGGGACTAACTATGGCTACACCTTC
CDR3 protein: CASSKRGTNYGYTF

D gene: .
V gene: TRBV7-9
clone size: .
J gene: TRBJ2-1
CDR3 DNA: TGTGCCAGCAGCTTACGGGAGTGGTATAATGAGCAGTTCTTC
CDR3 protein: CASSLREWYNEQFF

D gene: .
V gene: TRBV13
clone size: .
J gene: TRBJ2-1
CDR3 DNA: TGTGCCAGCAGCTTAGATCGCTCCTACAATGAGCAGTTCTTC
CDR3 protein: CASSLDRSYNEQFF

D gene: .
V gene: TRBV5-1
clone size: .
J gene: TRBJ2-5
CDR3 DNA: TGCGCCAGCAGCTTGGCCTCTTTTGAGACCCAGTACTTC
CDR3 protein: CASSLASFETQYF

D gene: TRBD1
V gene: TRBV20-1
clone size: .
J gene: TRBJ2-3
CDR3 DNA: TGCAGTGCGACCGCTGGACAGGGGGGGTACGATACGCAGTATTTT
CDR3 protein: CSATAGQGGYDTQYF

D gene: .
V gene: TRBV7-8
clone size: .
J gene: TRBJ2-1
CDR3 DNA: TGTGCCAGCAGCCTAGCTGCTGGGGGGACCCTCTACAATGAGCAGTTCTTC
CDR3 protein: CASSLAAGGTLYNEQFF

D gene: .
V gene: TRBV11-2
clone size: .
J gene: TRBJ1-6
CDR3 DNA: TGTGCCAGCAGCCGCGGCGGTGATAATTCACCCCTCCACTTT
CDR3 protein: CASSRGGDNSPLHF

D gene: TRBD2
V gene: TRBV4-3
clone size: once
J gene: TRBJ2-1
CDR3 DNA: TGCGCCAGCAGCCAGCTAGCGGGGGGGCCCTCTGAGCAGTTCTTC
CDR3 protein: CASSQLAGGPSEQFF

D gene: TRBD1
V gene: TRBV12-3/TRBV12-4
clone size: few
J gene: TRBJ2-3
CDR3 DNA: TGTGCCAGCAGTTGGGACAGTAGCACAGATACGCAGTATTTT
CDR3 protein: CASSWDSSTDTQYF

D gene: TRBD1
V gene: TRBV6-6
clone size: .
J gene: TRBJ1-1
CDR3 DNA: TGTGCCAGCAGTTACTCGAGCGGCAGGGGGCTAAAAGAAGCTTTCTTT
CDR3 protein: CASSYSSGRGLKEAFF

D gene: TRBD1
V gene: TRBV5-1
clone size: .
J gene: TRBJ2-1
CDR3 DNA: TGCGCCAGCAGCTCAGGGACAGGTGCCCTCTCCTACAATGAGCAGTTCTTC
CDR3 protein: CASSSGTGALSYNEQFF

D gene: .
V gene: TRBV20-1
clone size: few
J gene: TRBJ2-1
CDR3 DNA: TGCAGTGCTAGAGATCGCCGTGAGCAGTTCTTC
CDR3 protein: CSARDRREQFF